The 32 T cell receptor beta chains in this list originate from one sample, sequenced in a study of CD8+CD57+ T cells in acquired aplastic anemia. Researchers used genomic DNA as the template to profile TCR beta VDJ and CDR3. TCRdb analysed the reads with MiXCR anew, one entry per CDR3 protein. Of fewer than 250,000 distinct CDR3 sequences listed, approximately 50% are singletons. Sequencing was carried out using sorted CD4+, CD8+, or CD8+CD57+ T cells (not recorded which) from PBMCs. The receptors shown here come from a human donor in good health, serving as a control.

This clonotype was observed many times. The V gene is TRBV6-6, the J gene TRBJ2-6; D uncertain. The CDR3 extends over 14 amino acids. Germline CDR1 is MNHNY and CDR2 is SVGAGI (reference sequence). Trimming cost V 6 bases and J 0 bases, with 6 bases left between them. Here the CDR3 DNA reads TGTGCCAGCAGAGGGCCCTCTGGGGCCAACGTCCTGACTTTC. Translating gives CASRGPSGANVLTF.

This chain connects TRBV12-3 or TRBV12-4 to TRBJ2-1; perhaps D is TRBD1 or TRBD2 (5 bases each). Trimming cost V 4 bases and J 7 bases, with 17 bases left between them. The CDR3 length is 15 residues. In DNA form, the CDR3 reads TGTGCCAGCAGTTACCGGGGCAGAGACCTAAATGAGCAGTTCTTC. Residues: CASSYRGRDLNEQFF.

This clonotype was counted many times. J is TRBJ2-1 and V is TRBV7-8, with TRBD2 matching over 8 bases. CDR1 and CDR2 (germline): SGHVS, FQNEAQ. The CDR3 loop spans 16 amino acids. The junction had 8 bases not matched to a gene; V was cut back by 1 base and J by 6 bases. CDR3 in amino acids: CASSLGRSGGLNEQFF. The DNA for the CDR3 is TGTGCCAGCAGCTTAGGTAGGAGCGGGGGCCTCAATGAGCAGTTCTTC.

This clonotype was picked up many times. This sequence joins TRBV4-1 and TRBJ1-1; the D gene is possibly TRBD1 (6 bases). With 4 bases removed from V and 8 bases from J, the gap between germline ends came to 11 bases. Germline V gives CDR1 MGHRA, CDR2 YSYEKL. The CDR3 has 12 residues. Written as DNA, the CDR3 is TGCGCCAGCAGCCGAGACAGGCGGGAAGCTTTCTTT. It specifies CASSRDRREAFF.

The V gene is TRBV7-9, the J gene TRBJ2-7, with TRBD2 matching 7 bases. The CDR3 has 14 residues. With V trimmed by 5 bases and J by 0 bases, 4 bases remained unmatched. CDR1 and CDR2 from the germline V gene are SEHNR and FQNEAQ (reference sequence). This CDR3 reads CASSTRGSSYEQYF. CDR3 DNA: TGTGCCAGCAGCACGCGGGGGAGCTCCTACGAGCAGTACTTC.

The chain combines TRBV7-2 with TRBJ1-4; TRBD1 might be the D (5 bases). V was pared by 4 bases and J by 0 bases, with 15 bases between. Looked up from germline, CDR1 is SGHTA and CDR2 is FQGNSA. CDR3 length: 17 amino acids. This CDR3 reads CASSSLAGLATNEKLFF. Here the CDR3 DNA reads TGTGCCAGCAGCTCTTTAGCGGGACTTGCAACTAATGAAAAACTGTTTTTT.

In its sample, this clonotype was seen many times. The chain combines TRBV5-8 with TRBJ1-4; a possible D gene is TRBD1 (5 bases). In germline, CDR1 is SGHTS, CDR2 YDEGEE. The germline V and J ends were trimmed by 0 bases and 5 bases, with 8 bases remaining between them. CDR3 length: 14 residues. The CDR3 here is CASSLAGDNEKLFF. The CDR3 nucleotides read TGTGCCAGCAGCTTGGCCGGGGACAATGAAAAACTGTTTTTT.

The chain links TRBV7-9 to TRBJ1-1; possible D gene TRBD1, 6 bases. Trimming removed 1 base from V and 1 base from J, with 10 bases in between. Germline V CDR1 and CDR2: SEHNR, FQNEAQ (reference sequence). This CDR3 comprises 15 residues. In nucleotides, the CDR3 is TGTGCCAGCAGCTTAGTTAGGACAGAGAACACTGAAGCTTTCTTT. Its translation: CASSLVRTENTEAFF.

V is TRBV7-9 and J is TRBJ2-5, with TRBD2 identical over 7 bases. V was pared by 5 bases and J by 4 bases, with 10 bases of the junction left unmatched. The CDR3 extends over 15 amino acids. CDR1 and CDR2 from the germline V gene are SEHNR and FQNEAQ (reference sequence). CDR3 coding DNA: TGTGCCAGCAGCACGCGGGACTGGGAGGGAGAGACCCAGTACTTC. Translating gives CASSTRDWEGETQYF.

As for this clonotype: With a much larger clone just one base away, this may be a read error. Likely a read error: the CDR3 ends without its conserved phenylalanine or tryptophan. The chain is built from TRBV3-1 and TRBJ2-3; 7 nucleotides agree with TRBD2. V lost 4 bases, J lost 0 bases, and 7 bases stayed unmatched. CDR3 length equals 16 residues. Germline loops: CDR1 LGHDT, CDR2 YNNKEL (reference sequence). In nucleotides, the CDR3 is TGTGCCAGCAGCCGCGGGGGAACCCTTAGCACAGATACGCAGTATCTT. It is translated as CASSRGGTLSTDTQYL.

This chain uses TRBV6-1 with TRBJ1-1; tentative D call: TRBD1 (5 bases). CDR1 and CDR2 (germline): MNHNS, SASEGT. Trimming left V 1 base short and J 8 bases short, with 8 bases between. There are 12 residues in the CDR3. The CDR3 loop reads CASSEVDSEAFF. The CDR3 nucleotides read TGTGCCAGCAGTGAAGTAGACAGCGAAGCTTTCTTT.

The chain has TRBV28 and TRBJ2-7; D may be TRBD2 (5 bases). There are 12 residues in the CDR3. Per the germline V gene, CDR1 is MDHEN and CDR2 is SYDVKM. V lost 2 bases to trimming and J lost 11 bases, with 13 bases between them. The DNA of the CDR3 is TGTGCCAGCAGTTTAGGGTCCCGGGATAAGTACTTC. This gives the protein CASSLGSRDKYF. Using reference TRBV28 and TRBJ2-7 for the parts outside the CDR3, the full variable domain is DVKVTQSSRYLVKRTGEKVFLECVQDMDHENMFWYRQDPGLGLRLIYFSYDVKMKEKGDIPEGYSVSREKKERFSLILESASTNQTSMYLCASSLGSRDKYFGPGTRLTVT.

A single count supports this clonotype. CDR3 amino acids: CASSRDRGRSDYTF. The DNA for the CDR3 is TGTGCCAGTAGTAGGGACAGGGGGCGAAGTGACTACACCTTC. The chain couples TRBV19 to TRBJ1-2, with 12 bases matching TRBD1. The CDR3 is 14 residues long. Per germline, CDR1 LNHDA and CDR2 SQIVND (reference sequence). The trim removed 4 bases at V and 10 bases at J, leaving 7 bases unmatched.

V is TRBV2 and J is TRBJ2-7, with D maybe TRBD1 (5 bases). The CDR3 runs 14 residues. In germline, CDR1 is SNHLY, CDR2 FYNNEI. Trimming pared 1 base from V and 6 bases from J, leaving 13 bases between. The CDR3 spells CASSEVQGVFEQYF. CDR3 bases: TGTGCCAGCAGTGAAGTGCAGGGTGTCTTCGAGCAGTACTTC.

The rearrangement joins TRBV29-1 to TRBJ1-1; 8 bases line up with TRBD1. V lost 7 bases to trimming and J lost 2 bases; unmatched junction nucleotides: 6. CDR3 length: 13 amino acids. From germline, CDR1 is SQVTM and CDR2 ANQGSEA. The CDR3 DNA follows: TGCAGCGCCCGCGGACAGGGAAACACTGAAGCTTTCTTT. Translating it yields CSARGQGNTEAFF.

Concerning this clonotype: A read error is possible here, since a much larger clone lies one base away. The V and J genes are TRBV3-1 and TRBJ2-5; TRBD1 is a possible D gene (6 bases). From germline, CDR1 is LGHDT and CDR2 YNNKEL (reference sequence). This CDR3 comprises 16 residues. Here the CDR3 DNA reads TGTGTCAGCAGCCGCTCAGGGGCTGGGTTGTCGGAGACCCAGTACTTC. Encoded protein: CVSSRSGAGLSETQYF.

The J gene is TRBJ1-2, the V gene TRBV7-8; no firm D call. Germline assignment: CDR1 SGHVS and CDR2 FQNEAQ. V lost 6 bases and J 2 bases, leaving 13 bases between the germline ends. The CDR3 has 14 amino acids. CDR3: CASSTSRGNYGYTF. The CDR3 DNA is TGTGCCAGCAGTACCTCCCGCGGCAACTATGGCTACACCTTC.

This sequence joins TRBV18 and TRBJ2-7, with D possibly being TRBD2 (8 bases). V was trimmed by 3 bases and J by 3 bases, leaving 18 bases between them. This CDR3 contains 16 residues. Germline-derived CDR1 and CDR2 are KGHSH and LQKENI. DNA for the CDR3: TGTGCCAGCTCACCCCTCGGGGGGGACAGCGGCTACGAGCAGTACTTC. As protein: CASSPLGGDSGYEQYF.

Many counts were recorded for this clonotype. The chain carries TRBV9 and TRBJ2-2; no clear D gene. V lost 2 bases and J 7 bases, leaving 6 bases between the germline ends. This CDR3 has 12 residues. Germline V gene lookup returns CDR1 SGDLS and CDR2 YYNGEE. The CDR3 bases are TGTGCCAGCAGCGTTGTGCACGGGGAGCTGTTTTTT. Amino acid sequence: CASSVVHGELFF.

This clonotype was counted a few times. The rearrangement uses TRBV9 and TRBJ1-3; 11 bases line up with TRBD1. This CDR3 comprises 15 residues. Germline lookup yields CDR1 SGDLS and CDR2 YYNGEE. V was pared by 0 bases and J by 9 bases, with 5 bases of the junction left unmatched. CDR3 sequence: CASSVDGQGASTIYF. CDR3 sequence (DNA): TGTGCCAGCAGCGTAGATGGACAGGGGGCAAGCACCATATATTTT.

This clonotype came up many times. The J gene is TRBJ1-4, the V gene TRBV6-2 or TRBV6-3; D perhaps matches TRBD1 (6 bases). V lost 7 bases, J lost 6 bases, and 18 bases lay in between. The CDR3 extends over 15 amino acids. Germline assignment: CDR1 MNHEY and CDR2 SVGEGT. DNA of the CDR3: TGTGCCAGCACCCCACAGGGAAGGGGCGATGAAAAACTGTTTTTT. As protein: CASTPQGRGDEKLFF.

The chain has TRBV20-1 and TRBJ2-1; D gene ambiguous. This CDR3 region has 13 residues. Germline V gene sequence: CDR1 DFQATT, CDR2 SNEGSKA (reference sequence). V lost 3 bases, J lost 0 bases, and 6 bases lay in between. CDR3 sequence reads: CSASPSSYNEQFF. DNA for the CDR3: TGCAGTGCTAGTCCTAGCTCCTACAATGAGCAGTTCTTC.

This clonotype was detected ten times or more. This may arise from a read error, as a much more abundant clone is one base away. The chain combines TRBV7-9 with TRBJ1-6; TRBD1 is a possible D gene (5 bases). The CDR3 sequence is 14 residues long. The V gene's germline CDR1 is SEHNR and CDR2 FQNEAQ (reference sequence). This CDR3 reads CVSRDSSGNSPLHF. CDR3 coding DNA: TGTGTCAGCAGGGATTCTAGCGGGAATTCACCCCTCCACTTT.

This clonotype was observed a handful of times. The V and J genes are TRBV28 and TRBJ1-1; tentatively, D is TRBD1 (5 bases). The V gene lost 11 bases and the J gene lost 1 base, with 17 bases spanning the gap. Germline values: CDR1 MDHEN, CDR2 SYDVKM. The CDR3 has 14 residues. The CDR3 nucleotides read TGTGCCGCCATGCGTTTCGACAGGAACACTGAAGCTTTCTTT. It yields the protein CAAMRFDRNTEAFF. The full variable domain, its missing parts supplied by reference TRBV28 and TRBJ1-1, is DVKVTQSSRYLVKRTGEKVFLECVQDMDHENMFWYRQDPGLGLRLIYFSYDVKMKEKGDIPEGYSVSREKKERFSLILESASTNQTSMYLCAAMRFDRNTEAFFGQGTRLTVV.

This clonotype was counted a single time. V gene TRBV20-1 combines with J gene TRBJ2-7; 7 bases line up with TRBD2. The J segment lost 1 base and the V segment lost 5 bases, leaving 11 bases of the junction unmatched. This CDR3 region has 15 residues. Germline V gives CDR1 DFQATT, CDR2 SNEGSKA (reference sequence). CDR3 sequence reads: CSASTSSLYSYEQYF. Here the CDR3 DNA reads TGCAGTGCTTCGACTAGCTCCCTCTATTCCTACGAGCAGTACTTC.

The V gene is TRBV24-1, the J gene TRBJ2-4; 7 bases agree with TRBD2. The CDR3 is 14 amino acids. The germline gives CDR1 KGHDR, CDR2 SFDVKD. The V segment lost 4 bases and the J segment 3 bases; nucleotides outside the gene matches: 2. This chain's CDR3 is CATSDPGGKNIQYF. The CDR3 nucleotides are TGTGCCACCAGTGACCCGGGGGGCAAAAACATTCAGTACTTC.

This clonotype was seen once. The chain employs TRBV12-3 or TRBV12-4 and TRBJ2-5; the D is unclear. Trimming removed 6 bases at V and 5 bases at J, with 16 bases between. CDR3 length equals 14 residues. The CDR3 sequence: CASSLGPTGETQYF. The CDR3 DNA reads TGTGCCAGCAGCCTTGGGCCGACCGGGGAGACCCAGTACTTC.

This clonotype was seen only once. The chain has TRBV19 and TRBJ1-5; D is unresolved. Germline V gene lookup returns CDR1 LNHDA and CDR2 SQIVND (reference sequence). V was shortened by 3 bases and J by 0 bases, with 6 bases between the two germline ends. The CDR3 loop spans 14 amino acids. CDR3 region: CASSMENSNQPQHF. For the CDR3, the DNA is TGTGCCAGTAGTATGGAGAATAGCAATCAGCCCCAGCATTTT.

At least ten counts were recorded for this clonotype. This chain joins TRBV24-1 and TRBJ2-5; 8 bases agree with TRBD1. J was trimmed by 2 bases and V by 4 bases; bases with no gene match: 8. Looked up from germline, CDR1 is KGHDR and CDR2 is SFDVKD. The CDR3 is 16 residues long. The CDR3 protein is CATSDPEGTGQETQYF. For the CDR3, the DNA is TGTGCCACCAGTGACCCGGAGGGGACAGGTCAAGAGACCCAGTACTTC.

This clonotype was observed a handful of times. The chain carries TRBV7-9 and TRBJ1-5, with D uncertain. The germline V gene has CDR1 SEHNR and CDR2 FQNEAQ (reference sequence). V lost 0 bases and J 6 bases, leaving 3 bases between the germline ends. This CDR3 has 12 amino acids. Here the CDR3 reads CASSLAGQPQHF. CDR3 bases: TGTGCCAGCAGCTTAGCTGGTCAGCCCCAGCATTTT.

This chain connects TRBV19 to TRBJ1-2; 8 positions match TRBD1. The germline gives CDR1 LNHDA, CDR2 SQIVND (reference sequence). The CDR3 extends over 17 amino acids. The ends lost 7 bases at V and 0 bases at J; junction bases unmatched: 13. The CDR3 region is CASTALGDRPTNYGYTF. CDR3 DNA sequence: TGTGCCAGTACCGCCCTCGGGGACAGGCCTACTAACTATGGCTACACCTTC.

This clonotype was seen at least ten times. The rearrangement links TRBV5-1 to TRBJ2-5, with D perhaps matching TRBD1 (5 bases). There are 15 residues in the CDR3. Germline assignment: CDR1 SGHRS and CDR2 YFSETQ. The V end was cut by 2 bases, the J end by 1 base, with 12 bases between. The CDR3 reads CASSFQGVSQETQYF. For the CDR3, the DNA is TGCGCCAGCAGCTTCCAAGGGGTCTCCCAAGAGACCCAGTACTTC.